These T cell receptor beta chains were read from a single sample in a study of T cells in Graves' hyperthyroidism and ophthalmopathy. MiXCR was run by TCRdb on the multiplex PCR reads, yielding one entry per CDR3 protein. The sample has 600,000 to 900,000 distinct CDR3 sequences, 16% seen once. The sequenced material came from blood. Every receptor here comes from a young man with Graves' hyperthyroidism. Each CDR3 is given with its conserved first and last residue. Each record gives: D gene, J gene, V gene, clone size, CDR3 DNA, CDR3 protein. The D gene is left open where the match is weak. Rows may omit the clone size; those that give it use once, few, many or a size class.

>-|TRBJ2-7|TRBV11-2|many
TGTGCCAGCAGCTTAGTTAAAACCGGGCCCCTCGAGCAGTACTTC
CASSLVKTGPLEQYF
>-|TRBJ2-1|TRBV28|many
TGTGCCAGCACAGTTTGGGGGGCCAGCGGGATATCTAGTGAGCAGTTCTTC
CASTVWGASGISSEQFF
>-|TRBJ2-6|TRBV10-3|few
TGTGCCATCAGTCCGGCTGCGGCCGGTCTACACTCTGGGGCCAACGTCCTGACTTTC
CAISPAAAGLHSGANVLTF
>-|TRBJ1-6|TRBV20-1|-
TGCAGTGCTAGAGACCCGGGGGATCTGAATTCACCCCTCCACTTT
CSARDPGDLNSPLHF
>TRBD1|TRBJ2-7|TRBV6-1|-
TGTGCCAGCACAGGGACAGGGTTCTACGAGCAGTACTTC
CASTGTGFYEQYF
>-|TRBJ1-5|TRBV2|few
TGTGCCAGCAGCGGCCAGGGGCTAGGGCAGCCCCAGCATTTT
CASSGQGLGQPQHF
>-|TRBJ2-7|TRBV7-2|many
TGTGCCAGCAGCCCAGTGCGAACCTCGACAGAGAGCTCCTACGAGCAGTACTTC
CASSPVRTSTESSYEQYF
>-|TRBJ2-2|TRBV9|few
TGTGCCAGCAGCGTAGCAGGGTCGAACACCGGGGAGCTGTTTTTT
CASSVAGSNTGELFF
>TRBD2|TRBJ2-1|TRBV7-3|-
TGTGCCAGCAGCTTAAGCGGACTAGCGGGGCGCAATGAGCAGTTCTTC
CASSLSGLAGRNEQFF
>TRBD1|TRBJ1-1|TRBV27|few
TGTGCCAGCAGTTTATATGGCCGGGCAGGGGGCGGTTGGGACACTGAAGCTTTCTTT
CASSLYGRAGGGWDTEAFF
>TRBD2|TRBJ2-1|TRBV29-1|few
TGCAGCGTTGAGGGGCGGGAGGGCCTGGGGAATGAGCAGTTCTTC
CSVEGREGLGNEQFF
>-|TRBJ2-3|TRBV27|many
TGTGCCAGCAGTTTAAGGGGGGAAGTGAGCACAGATACGCAGTATTTT
CASSLRGEVSTDTQYF
>-|TRBJ2-1|TRBV5-1|few
TGCGCCAGCAGCTTGGGACGGAATAGTTACAATGAGCAGTTCTTC
CASSLGRNSYNEQFF
>-|TRBJ1-1|TRBV2|many
TGTGCCAGCACCCTCGGACGGGACACTGAAGCTTTCTTT
CASTLGRDTEAFF
>TRBD1|TRBJ1-1|TRBV9|few
TGTGCCAGCAGCCTCACAGGGGGGAACAGGGTGAACACTGAAGCTTTCTTT
CASSLTGGNRVNTEAFF
>TRBD2|TRBJ2-7|TRBV27|few
TGTGCCAGCAGTCCCCGGACTAGCGGGGCCGGGACCTACGAGCAGTACTTC
CASSPRTSGAGTYEQYF
>-|TRBJ1-2|TRBV7-9|-
TGTGCCAGCAGCTTAGGACCAACAGTCTCCTATGGCTACACCTTC
CASSLGPTVSYGYTF
>-|TRBJ2-3|TRBV10-3|many
TGTGCCATCAGTGGTCCCATGGCAGAATCAACTAGCACAGATACGCAGTATTTT
CAISGPMAESTSTDTQYF
>-|TRBJ1-5|TRBV28|few
TGTGCCAGCAGTTTCATTGGCAATAAGCCCCAGCATTTT
CASSFIGNKPQHF
>-|TRBJ1-1|TRBV4-1|few
TGCGCCAGCAGCCAAGGAACGGGGCGGGACACTGAAGCTTTCTTT
CASSQGTGRDTEAFF
>TRBD1|TRBJ2-7|TRBV4-2|-
TGTGCCAGCAGCCCCGGGACAGATACTTACGAGCAGTACTTC
CASSPGTDTYEQYF
>-|TRBJ1-1|TRBV19|few
TGTGCCAGCAGCACGGTGAGTGGCACTGAAGCTTTCTTT
CASSTVSGTEAFF
>-|TRBJ2-1|TRBV6-2/TRBV6-3|-
TGTGCCAGCAGTACAGTCTATGAGCAGTTCTTC
CASSTVYEQFF
>TRBD1|TRBJ2-5|TRBV11-2|many
TGTGCCAGCAGACCCCGGACAGGGATACAGACCCAGTACTTC
CASRPRTGIQTQYF
>-|TRBJ2-7|TRBV5-1|-
TGCGCCAGCAGCTTCCAGACAGGCTCAACCTACGAGCAGTACTTC
CASSFQTGSTYEQYF
>TRBD2|TRBJ2-1|TRBV7-2|-
TGTGCCAGCAGCTTAGCGGACCTAGCGGGCTACAATGAGCAGTTCTTC
CASSLADLAGYNEQFF
>-|TRBJ1-1|TRBV27|few
TGTGCCAGCAGTTTCCGGCAGGGAAGGACTGAAGCTTTCTTT
CASSFRQGRTEAFF
>-|TRBJ2-7|TRBV28|many
TGTGCCAGCACTCGACACTACGAGCAGTACTTC
CASTRHYEQYF
>-|TRBJ1-1|TRBV9|-
TGTGCCAGCAGCGTAGGGCATATGAACACTGAAGCTTTCTTT
CASSVGHMNTEAFF
>TRBD2|TRBJ2-5|TRBV2|-
TGTGCCAGCACCGGGACTAGCGGGAGTGAGACCCAGTACTTC
CASTGTSGSETQYF
>-|TRBJ1-5|TRBV2|-
TGTGCCAGCAGCCAACGGGCCCTTACAAATCAGCCCCAGCATTTT
CASSQRALTNQPQHF
>-|TRBJ2-1|TRBV12-3/TRBV12-4|many
TGTGCCACCCGATTTTACAATGAGCAGTTCTTC
CATRFYNEQFF
>TRBD2|TRBJ2-3|TRBV29-1|many
TGCAGCGTGTTAGCGGGAGGGTTCACAGATACGCAGTATTTT
CSVLAGGFTDTQYF
>-|TRBJ2-2|TRBV12-3/TRBV12-4|-
TGTGCCACCCAAGGGGGGAGTTATACCGGGGAGCTGTTTTTT
CATQGGSYTGELFF
>-|TRBJ2-7|TRBV9|few
TGTGCCAGCAGCGTCGACGGGAGTAGCGAGCAGTACTTC
CASSVDGSSEQYF
>-|TRBJ1-1|TRBV7-6|few
TGTGCCAGCAGCCTAGATTGGGGTAGGAACACTGAAGCTTTCTTT
CASSLDWGRNTEAFF
>-|TRBJ2-1|TRBV9|-
TGTGCCAGCAGCGTAGACGGAGGAGCGGGTCGGTGGAGCGATGAGCAGTTCTTC
CASSVDGGAGRWSDEQFF
>TRBD1|TRBJ2-7|TRBV28|many
TGTGCCAGCAGTTACGCGGGACAGGGGGCTTACGAGCAGTACTTC
CASSYAGQGAYEQYF
>-|TRBJ2-7|TRBV7-9|many
TGTGCCAGCAGCCCAGACCTTGGGGGAGACTACGAGCAGTACTTC
CASSPDLGGDYEQYF
>-|TRBJ2-5|TRBV5-1|few
TGCGCCAGCAGCAAAACTTTTGGACTACCCGGAATTGAAACCCAGTACTTC
CASSKTFGLPGIETQYF
>-|TRBJ2-2|TRBV12-3/TRBV12-4|-
TGTGCCAGCAGTTCCGCGGTAGACACCGGGGAGCTGTTTTTT
CASSSAVDTGELFF
>-|TRBJ2-7|TRBV7-9|-
TGTGCCAGCAGCGTAACCGCGGACAGTTACTACGAGCAGTACTTC
CASSVTADSYYEQYF
>-|TRBJ1-2|TRBV28|many
TGTGCCAGCAGTCTTAAGTACTATGGCTACACCTTC
CASSLKYYGYTF
>-|TRBJ1-5|TRBV20-1|many
TGCAGTGCTAGAGAAGGAGGTAGCAATCAGCCCCAGCATTTT
CSAREGGSNQPQHF
>-|TRBJ2-1|TRBV18|-
TGTGCCAGCTCACCAGGGACAAACTCCCGTGAGCAGTTCTTC
CASSPGTNSREQFF
>-|TRBJ2-3|TRBV5-1|-
TGCGCCAGCACCCCCCCCTCCACAGATACGCAGTATTTT
CASTPPSTDTQYF
>TRBD2|TRBJ2-1|TRBV6-2/TRBV6-3|few
TGTGCCAGCAGTTCGGGACTAGCATTCCAGTTCTTC
CASSSGLAFQFF
>TRBD2|TRBJ2-1|TRBV28|many
TGTGCCAGCTTCAGCGGGAGACTGAACAATGAGCAGTTCTTC
CASFSGRLNNEQFF
>-|TRBJ1-5|TRBV6-1|-
TGTGCCAGCAGTGACGAGTTTGCGACCACTCAGCCCCAGCATTTT
CASSDEFATTQPQHF
>TRBD1|TRBJ2-2|TRBV7-9|-
TGTGCCAGCAGCGCGGACAGGGCCACCGGGGAGCTGTTTTTT
CASSADRATGELFF
>-|TRBJ2-7|TRBV4-3|few
TGCGCCAGCAGCCAAGATCCACCCGGGACGGCTCCCTACGAGCAGTACTTC
CASSQDPPGTAPYEQYF
>TRBD1|TRBJ1-5|TRBV19|few
TGTGCCAGTAGTCCCTACACGACAGGGGGCAGGGGTCAGCCCCAGCATTTT
CASSPYTTGGRGQPQHF
>-|TRBJ2-3|TRBV19|few
TGTGCCAGTAGTATAGGGGTTGATGGCACAGATACGCAGTATTTT
CASSIGVDGTDTQYF
>TRBD2|TRBJ2-4|TRBV10-3|few
TGTGCCATCAGTGACGGGACTAGCGGAGCCAAAAACATTCAGTACTTC
CAISDGTSGAKNIQYF
>-|TRBJ1-6|TRBV11-2|-
TGTACCAGCAGCGATGGACCAGGGTGGGATTCACCCCTCCACTTT
CTSSDGPGWDSPLHF
>-|TRBJ2-5|TRBV3-1|-
TGTGCCAGCAGCCAAGATCCTGGTAGCGCAGAGGCGCAGTACTTC
CASSQDPGSAEAQYF
>TRBD2|TRBJ2-7|TRBV7-2|many
TGTGCCAGCAGCTTAGTGTTTAGCGGGGTTGCCCTCGAGCAGTACTTC
CASSLVFSGVALEQYF
>TRBD2|TRBJ2-1|TRBV11-2|many
TGTGCCAGCAGCTTAGGACTAGCGGCCCACAATGAGCAGTTCTTC
CASSLGLAAHNEQFF
>-|TRBJ2-5|TRBV24-1|-
TGTGCCACCAGTGATGTTGACAGCCAAGAGACCCAGTACTTC
CATSDVDSQETQYF
>TRBD1|TRBJ2-5|TRBV28|few
TGTGCCAGCAGTCCCCTCGGGGACAGGGCGAAGACCCAGTACTTC
CASSPLGDRAKTQYF